The source of this T cell receptor (beta chain) is a study of post-analysis software for immune sequencing data (dated by TCRdb to the mid-2010s). Regarding the study in general: Relapsing-remitting, secondary progressive and progressive-relapsing multiple sclerosis were recorded as disease courses, and subtype annotation was lacking for some patients. A subset of samples was prepared in parallel using single-end sample barcoding, then pooled and co-amplified after Illumina adapter ligation. Patient repertoires were compared against roughly 12 previously published healthy control repertoires from donors aged roughly 6 to 27 years.

Study-wide findings and limitations: The control group was slightly older than the multiple sclerosis patient group. Several TRBV segments, including TRBV5-6, TRBV5-1 and TRBV20-1, were significantly more frequent in patients than controls. Compared with controls, multiple sclerosis patients had significantly lower normalized Chao1 diversity, a finding suggesting substantial peripheral T-cell clonal expansion. When samples were clustered directly using the F measure, samples prepared in the same batch co-clustered strongly, which prompted a batch-effect correction.

This clonotype was detected only a few times. No antigen is known for it. Base qualities are not at hand, and no much larger clone is one base apart. To demonstrate the VDJtools post-analysis software, the study profiled TCR beta repertoires from the peripheral blood of approximately twelve young patients with multiple sclerosis. The multiple sclerosis patients were children and adolescents between roughly 6 and 16 years of age. Inclusive of the bounding cysteine and phenylalanine, the CDR3 is 15 residues long. Only the CDR3 DNA stays, 45 bases, in frame from base 1. Via the germline V gene, CDR1 is SGHTA and CDR2 FQGNSA. V is pared back by 2 bases and J by 1 base, with 9 bases lying between the germline termini. Library preparation used PCR. Sequencing relied on an Illumina HiSeq 2500. Unique molecular identifiers were incorporated into TCR beta cDNA libraries to reduce PCR and sequencing biases. Approximately 500,000 cDNA molecules were obtained per 1 to 10 million input T cells, so each molecule approximated one T cell. The same protocol used for the earlier healthy control dataset was applied to prepare and sequence the patient libraries. Samples belonging to the same batch were prepared together, multiplexed and sequenced on a shared HiSeq lane. As for the authors' bioinformatics: Raw barcoded reads were processed with MIGEC, and single-read molecular identifier groups were discarded before consensus assembly and CDR3 extraction. VDJtools was used for post-analysis of the clonotype tables, and diversity was normalized by down-sampling every dataset to the size of the smallest sample. In repertoire overlap clustering, CDR3 amino acid sequences, but not nucleotide sequences, were matched to correct batch-related cross-sample contamination. The public reads were run again by TCRdb, first through fastp at Q25 and then through MiXCR, and only productive beta chains were kept. Entries are consolidated by CDR3 protein sequence, retaining the most common genes and DNA. The V and J calls and clone size are TCRdb's, not the authors'. The sample table records hundreds of thousands of distinct CDR3 sequences; approximately 30% of these occur just once. 0.55% to 0.65% of the sample rests with the top ten.

Sequencing was done on a sample of blood. In this chain, TRBV7-2 is recombined with TRBJ1-5; the D gene is perhaps TRBD1, on 5 matching bases. This receptor was identified in a girl aged 5-17 years with multiple sclerosis. CDR3 sequence: CASSLTGVSNQPQHF. The DNA reads as follows: TGTGCCAGCAGCTTAACGGGGGTGAGCAATCAGCCCCAGCATTTT.